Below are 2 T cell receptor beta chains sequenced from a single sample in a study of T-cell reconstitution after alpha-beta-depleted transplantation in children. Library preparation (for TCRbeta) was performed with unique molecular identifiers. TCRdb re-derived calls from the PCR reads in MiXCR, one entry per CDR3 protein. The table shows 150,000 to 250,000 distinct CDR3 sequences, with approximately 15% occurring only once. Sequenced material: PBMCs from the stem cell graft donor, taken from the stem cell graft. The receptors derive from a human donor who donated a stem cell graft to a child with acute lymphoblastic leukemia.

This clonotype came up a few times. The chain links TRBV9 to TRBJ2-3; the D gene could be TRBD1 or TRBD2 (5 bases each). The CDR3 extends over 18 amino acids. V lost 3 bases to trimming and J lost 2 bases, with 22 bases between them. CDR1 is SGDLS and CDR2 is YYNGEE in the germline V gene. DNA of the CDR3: TGTGCCAGCAGCGCTCTTTTCCGGGACGCAAGTTTCACAGATACGCAGTATTTT. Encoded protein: CASSALFRDASFTDTQYF.

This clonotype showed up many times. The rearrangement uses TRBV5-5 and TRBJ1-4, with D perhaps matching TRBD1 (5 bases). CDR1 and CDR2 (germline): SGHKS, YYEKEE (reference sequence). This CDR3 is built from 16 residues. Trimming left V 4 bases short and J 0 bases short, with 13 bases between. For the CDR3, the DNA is TGTGCCAGCAGCAGACAGAAATTTGCAACTAATGAAAAACTGTTTTTT. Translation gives CASSRQKFATNEKLFF.